The present T cell receptor (beta chain) was sequenced within a study of T cells in Graves' hyperthyroidism and ophthalmopathy. TCR beta CDR3 sequences were amplified from RNA transcripts. In the first-round RT-PCR of the TCR CDR3, the HTBI primer set was used. TCRdb ran MiXCR on the multiplex PCR reads and lists one entry per CDR3 protein. The data show approximately 530,000 distinct CDR3 sequences, with about 20% seen just once and roughly 50% held by the top ten. Points from the study as a whole: Appearing also in blood were most of the thyroid clonotypes expanded above 0.001.

Germline CDR1 reads PRHDT; CDR2 reads FYEKMQ (reference sequence). This CDR3 spans 15 amino acids. Trimming stripped 2 bases from V and 2 bases from J, with 11 bases between. This clonotype was seen only a few times. Its antigen remains unidentified. This TCR was recovered from a man aged 35 to 55 with Graves' ophthalmopathy. Sequencing was done on a sample of blood. This chain uses TRBV13 with TRBJ2-3, with D perhaps matching TRBD1 (6 bases). The CDR3 reads CASSLRQVITDTQYF. As DNA, the CDR3 is TGTGCCAGCAGCTTAAGACAGGTCATCACAGATACGCAGTATTTT.